This T cell receptor (beta chain) was recorded in a study of early T cells in non-severe SARS-CoV-2 infection (dated by TCRdb to about 2021). About the full investigation: TCR sequencing used bulk RNA from unsorted whole blood, so alpha and beta chains could not be paired.

CDR1 and CDR2 are read off the germline V gene as MDHEN and SYDVKM. V is clipped by 7 bases and J by 10 bases, and the sequence between their germline boundaries is 13 bases long. The CDR3 sequence holds 11 residues, the cysteine and phenylalanine included. Of all the DNA, just the CDR3 is kept, 33 bases in frame from base 1. What the research found in general, with its limitations: Matching against VDJdb was skewed toward anti-spike CD8 responses, likely underestimated virus-specific expansions, and missed private and CD4 specificities.

This clonotype was found many times. Its recognized antigen is unknown. The record has no base qualities; no much larger clone is one base away. A case-control design nested within a healthcare worker cohort in London, UK, was used, with weekly nasopharyngeal swab PCR tests and blood sampling performed. Healthcare workers were recruited between 23 and 31 March 2020, during the week of the UK lockdown, and were followed weekly for up to about 15 weeks. Library creation used 5' RACE. Sequencer: NextSeq 500. Unique molecular identifiers were attached to individual cDNA molecules in the TCR library protocol so that sequencing error and PCR bias could be corrected. Both TCR alpha and beta chains were sequenced, and tight co-correlation was observed between alpha and beta sequence abundances in each sample. For the original study's pipeline: Decombinator V4 was used to annotate the V gene, J gene and CDR3 of the TCR sequences. Expanded TCRs were defined as changing significantly between any two time points under a Poisson model with p below 0.0001. TCR abundances were normalised to the total number of TCRs sequenced per sample and expressed as counts per million. TRAV1-2 paired with TRAJ12, TRAJ20 or TRAJ33 defined MAIT TCRs, while TRAV10 paired with TRAJ18 defined iNKT TCRs. A search of VDJdb, accessed on 1 November 2021, was run for TCRs annotated to CMV, EBV and SARS-CoV-2, with TCRs annotated for multiple antigens excluded. TCRdb reanalyzed the raw reads on its own, using fastp at Q25 for trimming and MiXCR for clone calling, and kept in-frame beta chains. Identical CDR3 proteins give one entry, which carries the most common genes and DNA. TCRdb's processing, not the authors', yielded these V and J calls. For this sample there are about 77,000 distinct CDR3 sequences; approximately 9.1% appear just once. The leading ten clones occupy approximately 5% of the sample.

Sequencing was performed on whole blood. The TCR originated in an adult who was a healthcare worker with PCR-confirmed SARS-CoV-2 infection or an uninfected control (not recorded which). Here the chain combines TRBV28 and TRBJ1-1, with the D segment identity uncertain. The CDR3 region reads CASTHLEGAFF. The DNA reads as follows: TGTGCCAGCACCCATCTCGAGGGAGCTTTCTTT.